The clone carrying this T cell receptor beta chain showed up just once. Its antigen is unidentified. CDR1 and CDR2 (germline): MGHRA, YSYEKL. This CDR3 is built from 18 residues. The V gene lost 2 bases and the J gene lost 0 bases, with 17 bases spanning the gap. This specimen comes from a study of OX40 agonist ivuxolimab in advanced cancers. Overall study: Patients treated during dose escalation were battling hepatocellular carcinoma, melanoma, renal cell or head and neck cancer. Study observations and caveats: Averaged across samples, CD8+ T cells carried more expanded clones than CD4+ did.

Assay: immunoSEQ multiplex PCR; the TCRdb copy retains only in-frame clones and omits some. The data show around 83,000 clones, with about 89% seen just once and under 2% held by the top ten. V gene TRBV4-1 combines with J gene TRBJ2-4; D may correspond to TRBD1 or TRBD2 (5 bases each). The source is an adult with an advanced solid tumor such as melanoma, head and neck, liver or kidney cancer. This material consisted of CD4+ or CD8+ T cells sorted from blood, taken in a trial of the OX40 agonist ivuxolimab. In DNA, the CDR3 is TGCGCCAGCAGCCAACCCTCTCAGGGCGGGCTAGCCAAAAACATTCAGTACTTC. It codes for CASSQPSQGGLAKNIQYF.